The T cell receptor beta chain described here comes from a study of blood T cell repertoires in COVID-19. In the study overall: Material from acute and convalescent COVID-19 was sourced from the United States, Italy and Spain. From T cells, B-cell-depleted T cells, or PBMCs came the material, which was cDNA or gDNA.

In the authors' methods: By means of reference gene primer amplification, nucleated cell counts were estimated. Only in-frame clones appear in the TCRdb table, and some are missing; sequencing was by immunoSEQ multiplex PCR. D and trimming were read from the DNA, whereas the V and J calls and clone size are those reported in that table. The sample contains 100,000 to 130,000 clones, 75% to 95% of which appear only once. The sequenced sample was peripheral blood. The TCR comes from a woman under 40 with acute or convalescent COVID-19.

The CDR3 loop is CASSIVPSGYSTDTQYF. The CDR3 nucleotides are TGTGCCAGTAGTATAGTTCCTAGCGGCTACAGCACAGATACGCAGTATTTT. The chain combines TRBV19 with TRBJ2-3, with 7 nucleotides matching TRBD2. The CDR3 covers 17 residues. V shed 1 base, J shed 0 bases, and the junction held 7 bases outside the gene matches. Germline assignment: CDR1 LNHDA and CDR2 SQIVND (reference sequence).